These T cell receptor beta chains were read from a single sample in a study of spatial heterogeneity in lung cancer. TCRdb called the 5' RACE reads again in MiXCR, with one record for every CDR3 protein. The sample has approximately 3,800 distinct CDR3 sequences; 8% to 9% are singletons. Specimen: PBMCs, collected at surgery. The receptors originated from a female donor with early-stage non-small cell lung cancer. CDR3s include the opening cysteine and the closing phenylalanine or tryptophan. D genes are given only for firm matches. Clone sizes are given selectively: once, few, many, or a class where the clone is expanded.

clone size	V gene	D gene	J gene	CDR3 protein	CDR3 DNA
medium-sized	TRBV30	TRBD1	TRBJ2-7	CACAASRGRYEQYF	TGTGCCTGCGCGGCGAGCAGGGGGCGGTACGAGCAGTACTTC
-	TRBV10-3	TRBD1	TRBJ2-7	CAIQGAGLGEQYF	TGTGCCATACAGGGGGCAGGCCTCGGCGAGCAGTACTTC
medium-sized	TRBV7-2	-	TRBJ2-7	CASSTRTSYEQYF	TGTGCCAGCAGCACCCGGACCTCCTACGAGCAGTACTTC
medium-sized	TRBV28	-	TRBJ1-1	CASSSSPRVGTEAFF	TGTGCCAGCAGCTCCTCTCCCAGGGTCGGTACTGAAGCTTTCTTT
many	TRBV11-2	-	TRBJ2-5	CASSLGLAQYF	TGTGCCAGCAGCCTGGGACTGGCACAGTACTTC
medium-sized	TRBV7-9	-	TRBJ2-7	CASQAGQELYEQYF	TGTGCCAGCCAGGCAGGGCAGGAACTCTACGAGCAGTACTTC
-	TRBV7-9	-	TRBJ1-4	CASSPPRGATDEKLFF	TGTGCCAGCAGCCCCCCAAGGGGAGCAACTGATGAAAAACTGTTTTTT
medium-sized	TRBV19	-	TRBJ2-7	CASSEDSFSYEQYF	TGTGCCAGTAGTGAAGACAGTTTCTCCTACGAGCAGTACTTC
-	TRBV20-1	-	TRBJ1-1	CSARSPPSPTKVGILNTEAFF	TGCAGTGCTAGATCACCCCCCTCACCGACAAAAGTGGGGATATTGAACACTGAAGCTTTCTTT
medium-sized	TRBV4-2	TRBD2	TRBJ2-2	CASSSQPQRGSYTGELFF	TGTGCCAGCAGCTCACAACCCCAGCGGGGGAGCTACACCGGGGAGCTGTTTTTT
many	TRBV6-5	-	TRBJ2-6	CASSYQGGSSGANVLTF	TGTGCCAGCAGTTACCAAGGGGGAAGCTCTGGGGCCAACGTCCTGACTTTC
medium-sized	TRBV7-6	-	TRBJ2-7	CASSLGGPVTVNEQYF	TGTGCCAGCAGCTTAGGGGGGCCCGTGACAGTAAATGAGCAGTACTTC
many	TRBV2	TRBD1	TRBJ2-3	CASNSGTGSNYF	TGTGCCAGTAATTCCGGGACAGGCTCCAATTATTTT
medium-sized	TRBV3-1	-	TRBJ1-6	CASSHPLGMESPLHF	TGTGCCAGCAGCCACCCCTTGGGAATGGAGTCACCCCTCCACTTT
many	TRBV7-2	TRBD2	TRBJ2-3	CASSISSGVDTQYF	TGTGCCAGCAGCATCTCTAGCGGGGTAGATACGCAGTATTTT
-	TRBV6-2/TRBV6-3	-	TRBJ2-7	CASSYWGSSYEQYF	TGTGCCAGCAGTTACTGGGGGTCGTCCTACGAGCAGTACTTC
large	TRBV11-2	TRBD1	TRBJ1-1	CASSLITPGTGNTEAFF	TGTGCCAGCAGCCTCATAACCCCCGGGACAGGAAACACTGAAGCTTTCTTT
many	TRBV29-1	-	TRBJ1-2	CSVEARRGDNYGYTF	TGCAGCGTTGAAGCCCGACGGGGGGATAACTATGGCTACACCTTC
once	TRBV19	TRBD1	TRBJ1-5	CASSIGGTGNQPQHF	TGTGCCAGTAGTATAGGGGGGACAGGGAATCAGCCCCAGCATTTT
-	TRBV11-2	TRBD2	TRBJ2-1	CASRPGRGSSNNEQFF	TGTGCCAGCAGGCCCGGGAGGGGGTCGTCCAACAATGAGCAGTTCTTC
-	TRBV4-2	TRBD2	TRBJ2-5	CASSPGLAGASQETQYF	TGTGCCAGCAGCCCAGGCCTAGCGGGGGCGAGTCAAGAGACCCAGTACTTC
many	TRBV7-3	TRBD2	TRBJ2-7	CASSSSGGAFYEQYF	TGTGCCAGCAGCTCTAGCGGGGGGGCTTTCTACGAGCAGTACTTC
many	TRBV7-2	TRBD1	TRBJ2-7	CASSLAFGTGGYEQYF	TGTGCCAGCAGCTTAGCGTTTGGGACAGGGGGCTACGAGCAGTACTTC
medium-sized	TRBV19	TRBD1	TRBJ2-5	CASSQKGTGKETQYF	TGTGCCAGTTCCCAGAAGGGGACAGGGAAAGAGACCCAGTACTTC
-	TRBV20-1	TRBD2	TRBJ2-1	CSAQGLLGEQFF	TGCAGTGCCCAGGGACTATTAGGTGAGCAGTTCTTC
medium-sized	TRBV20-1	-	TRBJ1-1	CSAREGGTEAFF	TGCAGTGCTAGAGAAGGGGGCACTGAAGCTTTCTTT
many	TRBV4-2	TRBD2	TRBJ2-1	CASSQALGTSGGYEQFF	TGTGCCAGCAGCCAAGCCCTGGGGACTAGCGGGGGTTATGAGCAGTTCTTC
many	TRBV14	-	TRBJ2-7	CASSSLRGEQYF	TGTGCCAGCAGCTCTCTACGGGGAGAGCAGTACTTC
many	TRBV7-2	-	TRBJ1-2	CASSLEGRNYGYTF	TGTGCCAGCAGCTTAGAAGGGAGGAACTATGGCTACACCTTC
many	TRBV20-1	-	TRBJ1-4	CSASERGRDEKLFF	TGCAGTGCGTCAGAGAGGGGGAGGGATGAAAAACTGTTTTTT
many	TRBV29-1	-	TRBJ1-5	CSVGWQGGQPQHF	TGCAGCGTTGGTTGGCAGGGTGGTCAGCCCCAGCATTTT
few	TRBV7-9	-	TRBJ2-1	CASSRRVNVVQFF	TGTGCCAGCAGCCGGAGGGTAAATGTAGTGCAGTTCTTC
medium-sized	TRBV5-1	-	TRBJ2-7	CASNLGHASYEQYF	TGCGCCAGCAACCTTGGACACGCCTCCTACGAGCAGTACTTC
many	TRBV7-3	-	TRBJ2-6	CASSGAVGLSSGANVLTF	TGTGCCAGCAGCGGGGCAGTTGGACTTAGCTCTGGGGCCAACGTCCTGACTTTC
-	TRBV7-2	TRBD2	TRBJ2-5	CASSPAGGKETQYF	TGTGCCAGCAGTCCAGCGGGGGGGAAAGAGACCCAGTACTTC
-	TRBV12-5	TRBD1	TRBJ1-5	CASGFTGQVNNQPQHF	TGTGCTAGTGGCTTCACGGGACAGGTAAACAATCAGCCCCAGCATTTT
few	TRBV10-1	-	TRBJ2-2	CASRPGLNTGELFF	TGCGCCAGCAGACCCGGGCTTAACACCGGGGAGCTGTTTTTT
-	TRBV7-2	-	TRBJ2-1	CASSLRVNNEQFF	TGTGCCAGCAGCTTACGTGTCAACAATGAGCAGTTCTTC
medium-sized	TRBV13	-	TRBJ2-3	CASSLGVTDTQYF	TGTGCCAGCAGCTTAGGGGTCACAGATACGCAGTATTTT
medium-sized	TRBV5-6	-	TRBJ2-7	CASSLWGTHYEQYF	TGTGCCAGCAGCTTGTGGGGGACCCACTACGAGCAGTACTTC
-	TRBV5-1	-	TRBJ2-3	CASSFGPGTDTQYF	TGCGCCAGCAGCTTCGGCCCCGGCACAGATACGCAGTATTTT
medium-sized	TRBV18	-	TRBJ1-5	CASSPGTEGFQPQHF	TGTGCCAGCTCACCAGGAACAGAGGGATTTCAGCCCCAGCATTTT
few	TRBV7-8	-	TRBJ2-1	CASSLVRVSEQFF	TGTGCCAGCAGCTTAGTTAGGGTTAGTGAGCAGTTCTTC
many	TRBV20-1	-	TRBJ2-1	CSASRRGRGYNEQFF	TGCAGTGCTAGCCGGCGGGGCCGGGGCTACAATGAGCAGTTCTTC
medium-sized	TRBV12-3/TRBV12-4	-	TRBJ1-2	CASSLTTPGGYTF	TGTGCCAGCAGTTTGACAACACCCGGCGGCTACACCTTC
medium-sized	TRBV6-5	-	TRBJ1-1	CASSYFRAGKVRNAFF	TGTGCCAGCAGTTACTTTAGGGCGGGTAAGGTTCGGAATGCTTTCTTT
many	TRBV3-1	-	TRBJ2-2	CASSPPGVVPGELFF	TGTGCCAGCAGCCCTCCAGGGGTCGTCCCCGGGGAGCTGTTTTTT
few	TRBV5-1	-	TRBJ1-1	CASSLAGDRYTEAFF	TGCGCCAGCAGCTTGGCCGGGGACCGCTACACTGAAGCTTTCTTT
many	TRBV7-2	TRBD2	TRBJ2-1	CASSLYSGGGWNEQFF	TGTGCCAGCAGCTTATATAGCGGGGGGGGTTGGAATGAGCAGTTCTTC
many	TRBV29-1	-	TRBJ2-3	CSVDESTDTQYF	TGCAGCGTTGACGAATCCACAGATACGCAGTATTTT
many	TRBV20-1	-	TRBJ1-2	CSAHVLRTAYGYTF	TGCAGTGCTCACGTACTCCGGACAGCCTATGGCTACACCTTC
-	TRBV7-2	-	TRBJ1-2	CASSLRETKKGYTF	TGTGCCAGCAGCTTGAGGGAAACCAAAAAAGGCTACACCTTC
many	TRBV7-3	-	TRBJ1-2	CASSLYAGEGYTF	TGTGCCAGCAGCTTATATGCAGGGGAAGGCTACACCTTC
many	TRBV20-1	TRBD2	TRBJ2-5	CSATGLAGAFQETQYF	TGCAGTGCTACCGGACTAGCGGGGGCCTTCCAAGAGACCCAGTACTTC